These T cell receptor beta chains were read from a single sample in a study of Ad26.COV2.S vaccination and SARS-CoV-2 variants. Here immunoSEQ multiplex PCR was the method, and the copy in TCRdb shows in-frame clones only, minus some. The data contain roughly 300,000 clones, around 89% of them seen just once; the ten biggest clones take up approximately 5%. The sequencing here drew on peripheral blood, taken in a trial of Ad26.COV2.S vaccine versus placebo. The receptors originated from a person between 18 and 60 years old who received the Ad26.COV2.S COVID-19 vaccine or a placebo. Both conserved end residues are part of each CDR3. D genes are given only for firm matches. Not all rows give a size; the values are once, few, many and, for expanded clones, a class.

>.|TRBJ1-2|.|TRBV10-3
TGTGCCATCAGCCCAACAGGGTATGGCTACACCTTC
CAISPTGYGYTF
>TRBD2|TRBJ2-1|.|TRBV19
TGTGCCAGTAGTACCGGACTAGCGCGCTACAATGAGCAGTTCTTC
CASSTGLARYNEQFF
>TRBD1|TRBJ1-2|.|TRBV6-5
TGTGCCAGCAGAACCCAGGGGGGCTATGGCTACACCTTC
CASRTQGGYGYTF
>.|TRBJ1-5|.|TRBV19
TGTGCCAGTAGGCGGCAAGGGGGCAATCAGCCCCAGCATTTT
CASRRQGGNQPQHF
>TRBD1|TRBJ1-1|.|TRBV5-4
TGTGCCAGCAGTTCTTACCGGGACAGGGAATGGAACACTGAAGCTTTCTTT
CASSSYRDREWNTEAFF
>.|TRBJ1-1|few|TRBV15
TGTGCCACCAACCCGACGGTGGGGGGTCGAGCTTTCTTT
CATNPTVGGRAFF
>TRBD1|TRBJ2-5|.|TRBV3-1/TRBV3-2
TGTGCCAGCAGCCGCCCGGGACAGGTTCAAGAGACCCAGTACTTC
CASSRPGQVQETQYF
>.|TRBJ1-2|.|TRBV2
TGTGCCAGCAGTGTCGGGAGGGAGGGTGGCTACACCTTC
CASSVGREGGYTF
>.|TRBJ1-3|.|TRBV7-9
TGTGCCAGCAGCCCGGGGGGGGACGCTGGAAACACCATATATTTT
CASSPGGDAGNTIYF
>.|TRBJ1-1|.|TRBV5-4
TGTGCCAGCACCCAGGAGGGGGGACGGAAGAACACTGAAGCTTTCTTT
CASTQEGGRKNTEAFF
>.|TRBJ2-2|.|TRBV5-4
TGTGCCAGCAGCCCCACGGGCCGGGATAACACCGGGGAGCTGTTTTTT
CASSPTGRDNTGELFF
>.|TRBJ1-1|once|TRBV28
TGTGCCAGCAGTTTAATCGGACAGCGCACTGAAGCTTTCTTT
CASSLIGQRTEAFF
>.|TRBJ2-7|.|TRBV2
TGTGCCAGCAGTGAAACGACTAGTCTCTACGGGCAGTACTTC
CASSETTSLYGQYF
>.|TRBJ2-7|.|TRBV11-2
TGTGCCAGCAGTCCGAGCGGATCCACCTACGAGCAGTACTTC
CASSPSGSTYEQYF
>.|TRBJ1-1|.|TRBV7-9
TGTGCCAGCAGCTTAGCAGGGCGTAAAGGGTTGAACACTGAAGCTTTCTTT
CASSLAGRKGLNTEAFF
>TRBD1|TRBJ2-7|.|TRBV9
TGTGCCAGCAGCGTTTCGACAGGGGCCTCCTACGAGCAGTACTTC
CASSVSTGASYEQYF
>.|TRBJ2-3|few|TRBV29-1
TGCAGCGTCGGGGGGCCCTCCGGAGATACGCAGTATTTT
CSVGGPSGDTQYF
>.|TRBJ1-6|.|TRBV7-2
TGTGCCAGCAGCCGTCTGGGTCGGGGCACCCTCCACTTT
CASSRLGRGTLHF
>.|TRBJ1-4|.|TRBV21-1
TGTGCCAGCATCGCAGGTCTGAGCAGCGATGAAAAACTGTTTTTT
CASIAGLSSDEKLFF
>.|TRBJ2-3|.|TRBV5-6
TGTGCCAGCAGCCCGGACACAGATACGCAGTATTTT
CASSPDTDTQYF
>TRBD1|TRBJ1-5|.|TRBV30
TGTGCCTGGAGGCGGGACAGGTCCAGTGATCAGCCCCAGCATTTT
CAWRRDRSSDQPQHF
>TRBD1|TRBJ1-1|.|TRBV5-5
TGTGCCAGCAGCTTGTATTGGGCGGGCAGGGGGCTTGGTGACACTGAAGCTTTCTTT
CASSLYWAGRGLGDTEAFF
>.|TRBJ2-2|.|TRBV6-2/TRBV6-3
TGTGCCAGCAGTCGGGACCGCTACACCGGGGAGCTGTTTTTT
CASSRDRYTGELFF
>.|TRBJ1-1|.|TRBV25-1
TGTGCCAGCAGTACAGGGACGGACACTGAAGCTTTCTTT
CASSTGTDTEAFF
>.|TRBJ1-6|.|TRBV28
TGTGCCAGCAGTTTTTGGTCGGGCGCTAATTCACCCCTCCACTTT
CASSFWSGANSPLHF
>.|TRBJ1-2|.|TRBV2
TGTGCCAGCAGTGAAGGTGGTTATGGGTATGGCTACACCTTC
CASSEGGYGYGYTF
>.|TRBJ2-3|.|TRBV6-5
TGTGCCAGCAGTTCCAGACTCACAGATACGCAGTATTTT
CASSSRLTDTQYF
>.|TRBJ2-1|.|TRBV6-1
TGTGCCAGCAGTGAAGCTCTCCTGAGACAGAACAATGAGCAGTTCTTC
CASSEALLRQNNEQFF
>.|TRBJ2-7|.|TRBV30
TGTGCCTGGAGTGGCTCTAGCGCACTTTACGAGCAGTACTTC
CAWSGSSALYEQYF
>.|TRBJ2-2|.|TRBV5-1
TGCGCCAGCAGCTCTCAGGGATTAGCGAACACCGGGGAGCTGTTTTTT
CASSSQGLANTGELFF
>.|TRBJ1-3|.|TRBV7-8
TGTGCCAGCAGCCGAGCGTCGGGGTTTGGAAACACCATATATTTT
CASSRASGFGNTIYF
>TRBD1|TRBJ1-2|.|TRBV27
TGTGCCAGCAGTCCGCTACAGGGGTCCAACTATGGCTACACCTTC
CASSPLQGSNYGYTF
>TRBD1|TRBJ2-3|.|TRBV27
TGTGCCAGCAGGGACAGGGGTGGCACAGATACGCAGTATTTT
CASRDRGGTDTQYF
>.|TRBJ2-1|once|TRBV4-3
TGCGCCAGCAGCCACCTTTATACCGGGACAGCTGTGCCGCGGGAACTCAATGAGCAGTTCTTC
CASSHLYTGTAVPRELNEQFF
>TRBD1|TRBJ2-7|.|TRBV29-1
TGCAGCGCTACACAGGGGGCTCTCGACGAGCAGTACTTC
CSATQGALDEQYF
>.|TRBJ2-3|.|TRBV5-1
TGCGCCAGCAGCTTGGAGGGGTTGGATACGCAGTATTTT
CASSLEGLDTQYF
>TRBD2|TRBJ2-7|.|TRBV10-3
TGTGCCATCAGGGAGACTAGCGGGGATACCTACGAGCAGTACTTC
CAIRETSGDTYEQYF
>.|TRBJ2-3|once|TRBV29-1
TGCAGCTTAAGTTTGGGAGATACGCAGTATTTT
CSLSLGDTQYF
>.|TRBJ1-4|.|TRBV7-2
TGTGCCAGCAGCCCCCCGGGGGCAGATGAAAAACTGTTTTTT
CASSPPGADEKLFF
>TRBD1|TRBJ2-7|few|TRBV5-4
TGTGCCAGCAGTTATCAGGGGGCTCACGAGCAGTACTTC
CASSYQGAHEQYF
>.|TRBJ2-7|.|TRBV29-1
TGCAGCGTTGGGGGAGCCAAGGATAATGGCGAGCAGTACTTC
CSVGGAKDNGEQYF
>.|TRBJ2-2|.|TRBV24-1
TGTGCCACCAGTGATCCCGGGCAGGGCGGAACCGGGGAGCTGTTTTTT
CATSDPGQGGTGELFF
>.|TRBJ2-1|.|TRBV5-4
TGTGCCAGCAGCTTGGAGGGCAGGGACAATGAGCAGTTCTTC
CASSLEGRDNEQFF
>.|TRBJ2-5|.|TRBV29-1
TGCAGCGTTGAGACCCGCAGGGGCCAAGAGACCCAGTACTTC
CSVETRRGQETQYF
>.|TRBJ2-1|.|TRBV27
TGTGCCAGCAGTAACTACAATGAGCAGTTCTTC
CASSNYNEQFF
>.|TRBJ2-5|.|TRBV30
TGTGCCTGGGGCACACGGTTTGGCGAGACCCAGTACTTC
CAWGTRFGETQYF
>.|TRBJ2-1|.|TRBV7-9
TGTGCCAGCAGCCCTAATATACTCAGACCCCCCGAGGGCAATGAGCAGTTCTTC
CASSPNILRPPEGNEQFF
>.|TRBJ1-4|once|TRBV29-1
TGCAGCGTTAGACGGGATAATGAAAAACTGTTTTTT
CSVRRDNEKLFF
>TRBD1|TRBJ2-7|.|TRBV5-4
TGTGCCAGCAGCCCCGGGACAGGGGACTACGAGCAGTACTTC
CASSPGTGDYEQYF
>TRBD2|TRBJ2-5|.|TRBV10-3
TGTGCCATCGGGAGGGAGGGTCAAGAGACCCAGTACTTC
CAIGREGQETQYF
>TRBD1|TRBJ1-4|.|TRBV19
TGTGCCAGTACTGAAGTCCGGGACAGGGGGTTTGAAAAACTGTTTTTT
CASTEVRDRGFEKLFF
>.|TRBJ2-7|.|TRBV15
TGTGCCACCAGCAGAGGCAGGACCGCCTACGAGCAGTACTTC
CATSRGRTAYEQYF
>.|TRBJ2-3|.|TRBV5-1
TGCGCCAGCAGCCGGGCTTTTAGCACAGATACGCAGTATTTT
CASSRAFSTDTQYF
>.|TRBJ2-7|.|TRBV12-5
TGTGCTAGTGGTTTGGACTTTACGAAGGAGCAGTACTTC
CASGLDFTKEQYF
>.|TRBJ1-2|.|TRBV19
TGTGCCAGTAGTATCCAGGGCACAGGTTCAACTGGCTACACCTTC
CASSIQGTGSTGYTF
>TRBD1|TRBJ2-2|.|TRBV10-3
TGTGCCATCAGTGGGGCAGGGGGCAATGCCGGGGAGCTGTTTTTT
CAISGAGGNAGELFF
>.|TRBJ2-1|.|TRBV7-9
TGTGCCAGCACCGACACCGGGGGATCTAATGAGCAGTTCTTC
CASTDTGGSNEQFF
>.|TRBJ2-5|.|TRBV28
TGTGCCAGCAGTGCCGCGTTGGCAGCCCAAGAGACCCAGTACTTC
CASSAALAAQETQYF
>TRBD1|TRBJ2-1|.|TRBV7-9
TGTGCCAGCAGCACGGACAGGGGGAGCTCCTACAATGAGCAGTTCTTC
CASSTDRGSSYNEQFF
>TRBD1|TRBJ2-7|.|TRBV18
TGTGCCAGCTCACTGGGGACAGGGGGCACCTACGAGCAGTACTTC
CASSLGTGGTYEQYF